This is a list of T cell receptor beta chains from one sample in a study of cytomegalovirus exposure and HLA in healthy donors. Some clones are missing from TCRdb's copy, which holds only in-frame ones; the method was immunoSEQ multiplex PCR. Counted here are about 65,000 clones, 92% occurring once; the ten biggest clones make up 1.3%. The material sequenced was PBMCs. These receptors were obtained from a woman aged 18-29 years in good health and CMV-seronegative. The CDR3 runs from the conserved cysteine through the conserved F or W. D genes are given only for firm matches. Clone size is given for some rows only: seen once, a few or many times, or a class if the clone is expanded.

clone_size	v_call	d_call	j_call	cdr3_aa	cdr3_nt
NA	TRBV28	TRBD2	TRBJ2-3	CASRLTSGGAATQYF	TGTGCCAGCAGGCTGACTAGCGGGGGGGCCGCTACGCAGTATTTT
NA	TRBV20-1	NA	TRBJ1-1	CSARNTEAFF	TGCAGTGCTCGGAACACTGAAGCTTTCTTT
NA	TRBV7-9	NA	TRBJ1-1	CASSTPAFF	TGTGCCAGCAGCACACCAGCTTTCTTT
NA	TRBV11-2	TRBD1	TRBJ1-1	CASSSPGTGGDLDTEAFF	TGTGCCAGCAGCTCCCCCGGGACAGGGGGCGATTTGGACACTGAAGCTTTCTTT
NA	TRBV27	NA	TRBJ1-5	CASSLTDSYQPQHF	TGTGCCAGCAGTTTGACAGACTCTTATCAGCCCCAGCATTTT
NA	TRBV4-3	NA	TRBJ1-4	CASSQRTPSTNEKLFF	TGCGCCAGCAGCCAAAGGACACCTTCAACTAATGAAAAACTGTTTTTT
NA	TRBV18	NA	TRBJ1-6	CASSPPNHGQNSPLHF	TGTGCCAGCTCACCACCAAATCACGGACAAAATTCACCCCTCCACTTT
NA	TRBV6-5	TRBD2	TRBJ2-7	CASKQGGSLDYEQYF	TGTGCCAGCAAACAAGGCGGGAGCCTAGACTACGAGCAGTACTTC
few	TRBV10-1	NA	TRBJ2-7	CASSEYPSDEQYF	TGCGCCAGCAGTGAGTACCCCTCAGACGAGCAGTACTTC
NA	TRBV11-2	NA	TRBJ2-7	CASSSLRGPSGYEQYF	TGTGCCAGCAGCTCTCTTCGGGGGCCTAGCGGCTACGAGCAGTACTTC
few	TRBV2	TRBD1	TRBJ2-7	CASSDPGQASYEQYF	TGTGCCAGCAGTGACCCCGGACAGGCCTCCTACGAGCAGTACTTC
once	TRBV28	NA	TRBJ2-1	CASSLPGTYNEQFF	TGTGCCAGCAGTTTACCAGGCACCTACAATGAGCAGTTCTTC
NA	TRBV6-5	NA	TRBJ2-7	CASSSRTGVEEQYF	TGTGCCAGCAGTTCTAGGACGGGGGTGGAGGAGCAGTACTTC
NA	TRBV4-2	TRBD2	TRBJ2-1	CASSQVGSGGAYNEQFF	TGTGCCAGCAGCCAAGTCGGTAGCGGGGGGGCTTACAATGAGCAGTTCTTC
NA	TRBV30	NA	TRBJ1-3	CACRTGAGNTIYF	TGTGCCTGCAGAACAGGAGCCGGAAACACCATATATTTT
once	TRBV28	TRBD2	TRBJ2-1	CASTGRDSSSYNEQFF	TGTGCCAGCACAGGGAGGGATTCGAGCTCCTACAATGAGCAGTTCTTC
NA	TRBV5-4	NA	TRBJ2-7	CASSFYQISEQYF	TGTGCCAGCAGCTTTTACCAGATCAGCGAGCAGTACTTC
NA	TRBV7-8	NA	TRBJ2-7	CASSPAGSYSLEQYF	TGTGCCAGCAGCCCGGCAGGCTCCTACTCCCTAGAGCAGTACTTC
NA	TRBV28	NA	TRBJ1-2	CASSLTGYGYTF	TGTGCCAGCAGTTTGACAGGCTATGGCTACACCTTC
NA	TRBV5-1	NA	TRBJ2-1	CASSLSQVNEQFF	TGCGCCAGCAGCTTGAGCCAGGTCAATGAGCAGTTCTTC
NA	TRBV9	NA	TRBJ1-1	CASSVGSGGDAFF	TGTGCCAGCAGCGTGGGTTCCGGAGGCGACGCTTTCTTT
NA	TRBV7-9	NA	TRBJ2-2	CASTSGGRDPTGELFF	TGTGCCAGCACCTCCGGTGGGCGGGACCCCACCGGGGAGCTGTTTTTT
NA	TRBV6-5	NA	TRBJ1-1	CASSPAGHATAFF	TGTGCCAGCAGCCCGGCGGGCCACGCGACAGCTTTCTTT
NA	TRBV27	NA	TRBJ2-3	CASRREQADTQYF	TGTGCCAGCAGAAGAGAGCAGGCAGATACGCAGTATTTT
NA	TRBV4-2	TRBD2	TRBJ2-7	CASRAGTSGRGVYEQYF	TGTGCCAGCAGAGCCGGGACTAGCGGGAGGGGTGTCTACGAGCAGTACTTC
NA	TRBV6-6	NA	TRBJ1-2	CASSYTDYGYTF	TGTGCCAGCAGTTATACAGACTATGGCTACACCTTC
NA	TRBV14	NA	TRBJ2-5	CASSRGLQETQYF	TGTGCCAGCAGCCGGGGGCTCCAAGAGACCCAGTACTTC
NA	TRBV6-5	TRBD1	TRBJ1-3	CASRAQGDSGNTIYF	TGTGCCAGCAGAGCCCAGGGGGACTCTGGAAACACCATATATTTT
NA	TRBV4-3	TRBD2	TRBJ2-3	CASSQERLAGVGDTQYF	TGCGCCAGCAGCCAAGAGCGACTAGCGGGAGTTGGGGATACGCAGTATTTT
NA	TRBV10-3	NA	TRBJ1-5	CAISGESNQPQHF	TGTGCCATCAGTGGGGAGAGCAATCAGCCCCAGCATTTT
NA	TRBV18	NA	TRBJ2-5	CASSSTGSGETQYF	TGTGCCAGCTCCTCTACCGGGAGCGGCGAGACCCAGTACTTC